This T cell receptor (beta chain) was identified during a study of blood T cell repertoires in COVID-19. Only in-frame clones appear in the TCRdb table, and some are missing; sequencing was by immunoSEQ multiplex PCR. The sample has around 94,000 clones, 85% seen once. The CDR3 length is 14 residues. V shed 5 bases and J shed 6 bases, with 11 bases lying between them. CDR1 is SGHVS and CDR2 is FQNEAQ in the germline V gene. This rearrangement joins TRBV7-8 to TRBJ1-6; no reliable D call. Sequenced: peripheral blood. The receptor was derived from a man in his fifties or sixties with acute or convalescent COVID-19. Here the CDR3 reads CASSPVSLNSPLHF. In DNA, the CDR3 is TGTGCCAGCAGCCCCGTTTCACTTAATTCACCCCTCCACTTT.